The clone carrying this T cell receptor beta chain turned up a few times. Its antigen is undetermined. This sample is part of a study of CD8 T cells in ankylosing spondylitis. TCRdb re-derived calls from the 5' RACE reads in MiXCR, one entry per CDR3 protein. This table has about 220,000 distinct CDR3 sequences, approximately 16% appearing once. Study results and limitations: Earlier studies detected some motif variants in reactive arthritis synovial fluid and blood. A motif of 8 or 9 highly homologous TCR beta variants was seen as apparently characteristic of ankylosing spondylitis blood.

CDR1 SEHNR and CDR2 FQNEAQ come from the germline V gene (reference sequence). V lost 2 bases and J 0 bases, leaving 11 bases between the germline ends. The CDR3 length is 16 residues. This TCR was sampled from a male donor with ankylosing spondylitis. The sample comprised blood, either unsorted or a sorted T cell fraction (not recorded which). This sequence joins TRBV7-9 and TRBJ1-3, with D unclear. This CDR3 is CASSLTTTLSGNTIYF. The CDR3 region has the DNA TGTGCCAGCAGCTTAACGACGACCCTCTCTGGAAACACCATATATTTT.